Sequencing of this TCR beta chain was carried out in a study of T cell repertoires in cytomegalovirus infection (dated by TCRdb to about 2019). Turning to the overall study: The HLA type of each donor mattered for the analysis, because public TCR beta signatures pointed to carriage of CMV infection along with the matching HLA type. Study-level results and caveats: The ex vivo response was dominated by HLA-C-restricted CMV-specific TCR beta clonotypes, which also provided the single most frequent clonotype in two of eight donors. In both this cohort and an independent approximately 350-donor cohort, the cumulative frequency of public TCR beta family members distinguished carriers of CMV infection plus the relevant HLA type.

TCRdb shows the sequencer as Illumina HiSeq 1500. TCRdb reanalyzed the raw reads on its own, using fastp at Q25 for trimming and MiXCR for clone calling, and kept in-frame beta chains. Records with the same CDR3 protein are collapsed into one entry carrying the most frequent genes and DNA. The sample table contains almost 500,000 distinct CDR3 sequences; only one count was recorded for around 11% of them. In total, the top ten clones hold roughly 10% of the sample. CDR1 and CDR2 (KGHDR, SFDVKD) derive from the germline V gene. The CDR3, cysteine through phenylalanine, is 13 amino acids long. CDR3 DNA only is kept here, 39 bases in frame from base 1. The germline ends are 14 bases apart after V is trimmed by 9 bases and J by 6 bases. Regarding this clonotype: Its antigen remains unidentified. Base qualities are not at hand, and no much larger clone is one base apart.

The sequence links TRBV24-1 to TRBJ2-1; tentative D gene TRBD1, with 6 bases matching. The sequenced material came from PBMCs. The source is a human donor in good health (CMV status not recorded). Some clones in this sample may be carry-over from other donors' samples. The sequenced DNA is TGTGCCACCGGAACAGGGTCGGGCAATGAGCAGTTCTTC. Translated, this gives CATGTGSGNEQFF.